This T cell receptor beta chain originates from a study of cytomegalovirus exposure and HLA in healthy donors. With 60 Vbeta and 13 Jbeta primers, the PCR was carried out. The assay was immunoSEQ multiplex PCR, and TCRdb's table has in-frame clones only and misses some. The sample lists fewer than 200,000 clones, 81% occurring once. Study results and caveats: V segments that were indistinguishable, TRBV6-2 and TRBV6-3 among them, were omitted from analysis. TCR beta V segments were, for the most part, productive about 87% or about 30% of the time in an earlier analysis.

Concerning this clone: Antigen unknown.

The CDR3 has 15 residues. The ends lost 4 bases at V and 2 bases at J; junction bases unmatched: 5. CDR1 SGHNT and CDR2 YYREEE come from the germline V gene (reference sequence). This clonotype was sampled from a woman aged 45-60 years in good health and CMV-seronegative. The J gene is TRBJ2-3, the V gene TRBV5-4; 9 bases are a match to TRBD2. The specimen was PBMCs. CDR3 amino acids: CASSASGANTDTQYF. The CDR3 bases are TGTGCCAGCAGCGCTAGCGGGGCGAACACAGATACGCAGTATTTT.